This TCR beta chain was captured by sequencing in a study of cytomegalovirus exposure and HLA in healthy donors. The study's findings and limits: Relative to the approximately 700-donor mean, N-insertions were reportedly fewer in an Asian-associated ancestry cluster in a later analysis. Per published accounts, TCR beta sequences correctly predicted the HLA-A and HLA-B alleles of most subjects. As a later analysis showed, several of the most significant clusters appeared to be linked to common viral pathogens. Apparent HLA restriction characterized most CMV-associated TCR beta chains in a later analysis.

This clone was found a few times. What it recognizes is unknown. The CDR3 runs 15 residues. Germline CDR1 is WSHSY and CDR2 is SAAADI. V shed 1 base, J shed 6 bases, and the junction held 4 bases outside the gene matches. The primer mix had 60 Vbeta and 13 Jbeta primers. Measured with immunoSEQ multiplex PCR; TCRdb has only the in-frame clones, and not every one. The table has around 100,000 clones, around 67% seen once. What was sequenced was PBMCs. The sequence came from a woman between 50 and 59 years old in good health and CMV-seronegative. V gene TRBV10-2 combines with J gene TRBJ2-4; TRBD1 matches at 9 bases. The CDR3 sequence: CASSELGQGINIQYF. In DNA form, the CDR3 reads TGCGCCAGCAGTGAGTTGGGACAGGGTATAAACATTCAGTACTTC.